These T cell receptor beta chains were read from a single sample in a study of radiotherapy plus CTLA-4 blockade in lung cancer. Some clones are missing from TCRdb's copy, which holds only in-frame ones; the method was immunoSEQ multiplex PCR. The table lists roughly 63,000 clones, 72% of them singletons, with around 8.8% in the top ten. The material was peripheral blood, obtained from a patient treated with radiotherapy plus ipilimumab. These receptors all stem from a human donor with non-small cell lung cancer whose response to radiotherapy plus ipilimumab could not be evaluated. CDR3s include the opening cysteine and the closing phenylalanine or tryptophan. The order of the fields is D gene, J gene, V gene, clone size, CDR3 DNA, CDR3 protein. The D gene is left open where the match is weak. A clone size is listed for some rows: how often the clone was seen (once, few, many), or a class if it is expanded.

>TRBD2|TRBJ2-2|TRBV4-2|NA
TGTGCCAGCAGAAGCGGGGGGATCACCGGGGAGCTGTTTTTT
CASRSGGITGELFF
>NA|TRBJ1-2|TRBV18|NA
TGTGCCAGCTCCCCAGGGAGGGATGGCTATGGCTACACCTTC
CASSPGRDGYGYTF
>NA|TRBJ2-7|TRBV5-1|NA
TGCGCCAGCAGCTTTGAACGGTCCTACGAGCAGTACTTC
CASSFERSYEQYF
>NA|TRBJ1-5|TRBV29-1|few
TGCAGCGTACAGGGTCAGGATCAGCCCCAGCATTTT
CSVQGQDQPQHF
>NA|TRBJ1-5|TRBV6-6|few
TGTGCCAGCAGTTACAAGGCCGGGGAAAGCAATCAGCCCCAGCATTTT
CASSYKAGESNQPQHF
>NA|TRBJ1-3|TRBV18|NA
TGTGCCAGCTCATCCAACCCGGGGTCCTCTGGAAACACCATATATTTT
CASSSNPGSSGNTIYF
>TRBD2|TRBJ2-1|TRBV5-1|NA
TGCGCCAGCTCCCGGACTAGCGGTAACTACAATGAGCAGTTCTTC
CASSRTSGNYNEQFF
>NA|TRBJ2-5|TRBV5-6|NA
TGTGCCAGCAGCCGGGATTACCAAGAGACCCAGTACTTC
CASSRDYQETQYF
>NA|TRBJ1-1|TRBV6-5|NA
TGTGCCAGCAGTGAAGGACACTCTGAAGCTTTCTTT
CASSEGHSEAFF
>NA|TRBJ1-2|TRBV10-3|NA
TGTGCCATCAAGAACAGGGCGGGCTACACCTTC
CAIKNRAGYTF
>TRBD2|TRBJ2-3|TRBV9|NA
TGTGCCAGCAGCGGCACTAGCGGGAGGGCCCCAGATACGCAGTATTTT
CASSGTSGRAPDTQYF
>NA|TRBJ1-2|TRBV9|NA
TGTGCCAGCAGCTCACAGGGTGGCTACACCTTC
CASSSQGGYTF
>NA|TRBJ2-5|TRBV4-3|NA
TGCGCCAGCAGCCAAGGTGGAATCCAGACGGGGACCCAGTACTTC
CASSQGGIQTGTQYF
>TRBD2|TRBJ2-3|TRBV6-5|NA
TGTGCCAGCAGTCCCCTGACTAGCGGCACAGATACGCAGTATTTT
CASSPLTSGTDTQYF
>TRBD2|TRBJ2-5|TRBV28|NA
TGTGCCAGCAGTTTACGCGGGGGAGGTCCAGCGGCAGAGACCCAGTACTTC
CASSLRGGGPAAETQYF
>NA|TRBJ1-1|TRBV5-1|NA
TGCGCCAGCAGCGGTCAGGGTGGAAACACTGAAGCTTTCTTT
CASSGQGGNTEAFF